A single sample is the source of the 18 T cell receptor beta chains below, sequenced in a study of T cells in Graves' hyperthyroidism and ophthalmopathy. Regions amplified from RNA transcripts were the TCR beta CDR3 regions. HTBI primers were the set used in a first-round RT-PCR of the TCR CDR3. One entry per CDR3 protein, called by TCRdb with MiXCR from the multiplex PCR reads. Of about 710,000 distinct CDR3 sequences detected, about 15% appear once; the ten largest clones hold around 7.7%. Source material: blood. These receptors all come from a man aged 18-30 years with Graves' hyperthyroidism.

This clonotype was detected only a few times. V gene TRBV20-1 combines with J gene TRBJ2-1, with D maybe TRBD1 (5 bases). The CDR3 has 12 residues. The V end was cut by 6 bases, the J end by 4 bases, with 10 bases between. Germline V lookup: CDR1 DFQATT, CDR2 SNEGSKA (reference sequence). CDR3 coding DNA: TGCAGTGCCCAGACAGATTACAATGAGCAGTTCTTC. Translated: CSAQTDYNEQFF.

The chain joins TRBV6-1 to TRBJ2-3, with 15 bases aligning to TRBD2. J gave up 4 bases and V 6 bases, and 11 bases lay outside the gene matches. Germline CDR1 is MNHNS and CDR2 is SASEGT. This CDR3 is built from 18 residues. Here the CDR3 reads CASSGLAGGPDEPDTQYF. The CDR3 nucleotides are TGTGCCAGCAGCGGACTAGCGGGAGGGCCGGACGAGCCAGATACGCAGTATTTT.

The gene calls are TRBV6-1 and TRBJ2-7, with 8 bases matching TRBD2. Per germline, CDR1 MNHNS and CDR2 SASEGT. J gave up 6 bases and V 7 bases, and 11 bases lay outside the gene matches. The length of the CDR3 is 14 residues. This CDR3 is CASIREAGVGEQYF. The CDR3, as DNA: TGTGCCAGCATAAGGGAAGCGGGAGTGGGCGAGCAGTACTTC.

A remark on this clonotype: A clone one base away is much larger, so this may be a read error. J is TRBJ2-1 and V is TRBV14; the match to TRBD1 covers 7 bases. Germline CDR1 reads SGHDN; CDR2 reads FVKESK. After removal of 4 bases from V and 4 bases from J, the junction contained 4 bases not matched to a gene. This CDR3 region has 14 residues. CDR3 bases: TGTGCCAGCAGCCTCGGGACAGTATACAATGAGCAGTTCTTC. It encodes CASSLGTVYNEQFF.

This clonotype was detected many times. The rearrangement joins TRBV12-3 or TRBV12-4 to TRBJ2-5; D gene uncertain. The CDR3 totals 14 residues. The V gene lost 7 bases and the J gene lost 5 bases, with 17 bases spanning the gap. The CDR3 sequence is CASTIGPAVETQYF. CDR3 nucleotide sequence: TGTGCCAGCACCATAGGACCGGCGGTGGAGACCCAGTACTTC.

V gene TRBV5-1 combines with J gene TRBJ2-1, with 7 positions matching TRBD2. The length of the CDR3 is 16 residues. The V gene's germline CDR1 is SGHRS and CDR2 YFSETQ. After removal of 0 bases from V and 5 bases from J, the junction contained 8 bases not matched to a gene. The CDR3 protein is CASSLGGGERDNEQFF. CDR3 coding DNA: TGCGCCAGCAGCTTGGGGGGAGGGGAGCGGGACAATGAGCAGTTCTTC.

This rearrangement joins TRBV5-1 to TRBJ2-2; 8 nucleotides match TRBD2. V lost 4 bases and J lost 3; bases outside the gene matches: 5. CDR1 and CDR2 from the germline V gene are SGHRS and YFSETQ. The CDR3 has 15 residues. CDR3 DNA sequence: TGCGCCAGCAGCACCGGGACTAGACACACCGGGGAGCTGTTTTTT. It encodes CASSTGTRHTGELFF.

This clonotype came up a few times. This chain links TRBV7-3 with TRBJ2-1, with 7 bases that match TRBD2. V dropped 1 base and J dropped 6; count of bases not matched to a gene: 6. Germline V gene lookup returns CDR1 SGHTA and CDR2 FQGTGA. The CDR3 sequence is 15 residues long. The CDR3: CASSLRLAVGNEQFF. The CDR3 nucleotides are TGTGCCAGCAGCTTAAGGCTAGCGGTGGGCAATGAGCAGTTCTTC.

The chain joins TRBV6-1 to TRBJ2-7, with 8 bases matching TRBD2. Germline CDR1 is MNHNS and CDR2 is SASEGT. This CDR3 is 15 amino acids long. V shed 7 bases, J shed 1 base, and the junction held 9 bases outside the gene matches. The CDR3 loop reads CASKPSSGPSYEQYF. Written as DNA, the CDR3 is TGTGCCAGCAAACCGTCTAGCGGGCCGTCCTACGAGCAGTACTTC.

This clonotype was seen only a few times. The chain has TRBV28 and TRBJ2-7; 9 bases line up with TRBD1. The CDR3 has 15 residues. Trimming took 6 bases from V and 3 from J; bases not matched to a gene: 9. Germline V CDR1 and CDR2: MDHEN, SYDVKM. DNA for the CDR3: TGTGCCAGCAGACCCGCCCGGGACAGGGTCTACGAGCAGTACTTC. Protein: CASRPARDRVYEQYF.

This clonotype was counted ten times or more. V is TRBV2 and J is TRBJ2-1; D gene ambiguous. Trimming stripped 2 bases from V and 0 bases from J, with 11 bases between. Germline V lookup: CDR1 SNHLY, CDR2 FYNNEI. The CDR3 consists of 16 residues. CDR3 DNA sequence: TGTGCCAGCAGTGAAATCCCCGCAAGCTCCTACAATGAGCAGTTCTTC. As protein: CASSEIPASSYNEQFF.

The rearrangement joins TRBV28 to TRBJ2-1, with 7 positions matching TRBD2. Germline-derived CDR1 and CDR2 are MDHEN and SYDVKM. The CDR3 covers 15 residues. The junction had 8 bases not matched to a gene; V was cut back by 3 bases and J by 6 bases. CDR3: CASSFGGSRVNEQFF. CDR3 coding DNA: TGTGCCAGCAGTTTTGGCGGGAGTAGGGTCAATGAGCAGTTCTTC.

The rearrangement uses TRBV12-5 and TRBJ2-7; unclear D gene. This CDR3 contains 15 residues. Germline CDR1 and CDR2: LGHNT and FRNRAP. Trimming cost V 6 bases and J 0 bases, with 15 bases left between them. The CDR3 nucleotides read TGTGCTAGTGGCCCCGGCCAAGGATACTCCTACGAGCAGTACTTC. Translating it yields CASGPGQGYSYEQYF.

This clonotype has a count of ten or more. This chain uses TRBV28 with TRBJ2-5; D may be TRBD1 (5 bases). CDR1 and CDR2 from the germline V gene are MDHEN and SYDVKM. The CDR3 has 13 amino acids. V was shortened by 8 bases and J by 4 bases, with 14 bases between the two germline ends. This CDR3 is CASLGARAETQYF. DNA for the CDR3: TGTGCCAGCCTTGGGGCCCGAGCAGAGACCCAGTACTTC.

The chain combines TRBV24-1 with TRBJ2-3; 9 bases match TRBD2. The CDR3 length is 16 residues. Per the germline V gene, CDR1 is KGHDR and CDR2 is SFDVKD. V was pared by 4 bases and J by 10 bases, with 14 bases of the junction left unmatched. As DNA, the CDR3 is TGTGCCACCAGTGACCCGACTAGCGGTGGATTGAGTGCGCAGTATTTT. This sequence encodes CATSDPTSGGLSAQYF.

There are many counts of this clonotype. This CDR3 reads CAWRKDRDEQYF. As DNA, the CDR3 is TGTGCCTGGCGTAAGGACCGCGACGAGCAGTACTTC. This chain links TRBV30 with TRBJ2-7, with D unclear. V gave up 5 bases and J gave up 5 bases, with 13 bases separating them. The CDR3 runs to 12 residues. Germline CDR1 is GTSNPN and CDR2 is SVGIG (reference sequence).

This chain links TRBV6-5 with TRBJ2-7; D gene ambiguous. CDR1 and CDR2 from the germline V gene are MNHEY and SVGAGI. V was shortened by 2 bases and J by 5 bases, with 10 bases between the two germline ends. CDR3 length equals 13 residues. The chain's CDR3 is CASSYEWNNEQYF. The CDR3 nucleotides are TGTGCCAGCAGTTACGAATGGAACAACGAGCAGTACTTC.

The rearrangement joins TRBV7-2 to TRBJ1-2; D possibly corresponds to TRBD1 (5 bases). There are 15 residues in the CDR3. Trimming removed 5 bases at V and 4 bases at J, with 17 bases between. CDR1 is SGHTA, CDR2 FQGNSA, per germline. CDR3 coding DNA: TGTGCCAGCAGCACGGGACTGGCTCTACTCTATGGCTACACCTTC. As protein: CASSTGLALLYGYTF.